A single TCR beta chain is shown here with its context. Its cognate antigen is unknown. The assay was immunoSEQ multiplex PCR, and TCRdb's table has in-frame clones only and misses some. The sample has about 990,000 clones; about four fifths are singletons. This sample is drawn from a study of shared clonotypes between healthy human individuals. The study's findings and limits: In general, naive subsets displayed greater estimated richness than memory subsets did. Sorted-subset sequencing was shown by rarefaction to be incomplete despite large depth.

The TCR sequence derives from a man between 18 and 35 years old in good health. Some clones in this sample may be carry-over from other donors' samples. Input material: memory CD4+ T cells from PBMCs. As to subset: CD45RA-negative fraction.

The CDR3 nucleotides read TGTGCCAGCAGTGGAGGCCAATGGGGGTTCCCCATATATTTT. It yields the protein CASSGGQWGFPIYF. V gene TRBV2 combines with J gene TRBJ1-3, with D perhaps TRBD1 (5 bases). The CDR3 consists of 14 residues. Trimming left V 4 bases short and J 11 bases short, with 18 bases between. The germline V gene encodes CDR1 SNHLY and CDR2 FYNNEI. The full variable domain, rest sourced from reference TRBV2 and TRBJ1-3, is EPEVTQTPSHQVTQMGQEVILRCVPISNHLYFYWYRQILGQKVEFLVSFYNNEISEKSEIFDDQFSVERPDGSNFTLKIRSTKLEDSAMYFCASSGGQWGFPIYFGEGSWLTVV.